A selection of T cell receptor beta chains follows, all from one sample in a study of metastatic and nonmetastatic thyroid tumors. TCRdb ran MiXCR on the PCR reads. The data contain over 10,000 clones, 31% of them seen just once; the ten biggest clones take up less than 20%. What was sequenced was tumor tissue. Receptor source: a male donor with papillary thyroid cancer or a benign thyroid nodule (not recorded which). Some clones in this sample may be carry-over from other donors' samples. The CDR3 runs from the conserved cysteine through the conserved F or W. A D gene is named only where the DNA matches it firmly. Clone size is stated in some rows and not others, as once, few, many or a class when expanded.

j_call clone_size v_call d_call cdr3_nt cdr3_aa
TRBJ2-7 NA TRBV7-2 NA TGTGCCAGCAGCTTAGATAGGGGGACTAACGAGCAGTACTTC CASSLDRGTNEQYF
TRBJ1-4 medium-sized TRBV4-1 TRBD1 TGCGCCAGCAGCCAACAAATACAGGGGGCGAGTGAAAAACTGTTTTTT CASSQQIQGASEKLFF
TRBJ1-4 medium-sized TRBV3-1 NA TGTGCCAGCAGCCAAGTAGGCTTAGAAAAACTGTTTTTT CASSQVGLEKLFF
TRBJ1-3 medium-sized TRBV5-1 TRBD1 TGCGCCAGCAGCACCCAACCGCTCCAACAGGGGGGAAACACCATATATTTT CASSTQPLQQGGNTIYF
TRBJ2-7 NA TRBV28 NA TGTGCCAGCAGACCTAGAATAGACGACAGAGGATCCTACGAGCAGTATTTC CASRPRIDDRGSYEQYF
TRBJ2-2 NA TRBV11-2 NA TGTGCCAGCAGCCGTGACGGGGTCGGAAACACCGGGGAGCTGTTTTTT CASSRDGVGNTGELFF
TRBJ2-1 medium-sized TRBV5-1 NA TGCGCCAGCAGCTTTAGGTCCTACAATGAGCAGTTCTTC CASSFRSYNEQFF
TRBJ2-7 medium-sized TRBV28 NA TGTGCCAGCAGTTTTCTAAGCTACGAGCAGTACTTC CASSFLSYEQYF
TRBJ1-4 NA TRBV5-6 NA TGTGCCAGCAGCCCGGTGGATTCAAATGGAAAACTGTTTTTT CASSPVDSNGKLFF
TRBJ2-7 few TRBV12-3/TRBV12-4 NA TGTGCCAGCAGTTTTGGGTACGAGCAGTACTTC CASSFGYEQYF
TRBJ1-4 NA TRBV7-6 NA TGTGCCAGCAGCTTAGGAGGTGGGGGAGTTTTGAATGAAAAACTGTTTTTT CASSLGGGGVLNEKLFF
TRBJ1-4 medium-sized TRBV20-1 NA TGCAGTGCTAGGCTCAAGTCAACTAATGAAAAACTGTTTTTT CSARLKSTNEKLFF
TRBJ1-6 NA TRBV13 NA TGTGCCAGCAGCCCGGGACGGACGGGAAGAGATTCACCCCTCCACTTT CASSPGRTGRDSPLHF
TRBJ2-5 NA TRBV6-2/TRBV6-3 NA TGTGCCACCGACTCTCCCCTGGAGACCCAGTACTTC CATDSPLETQYF
TRBJ2-2 NA TRBV4-2 NA TGTGCCAGCAGCCAAGATGAAACAGTCGGGGAGCTGTTTTTT CASSQDETVGELFF
TRBJ2-3 NA TRBV6-1 NA TGTGCCAGCCACAGGGCTTCTAGCACAGATACGCAGTATTTT CASHRASSTDTQYF
TRBJ2-1 medium-sized TRBV20-1 NA TGCAGTGTTCTAACGGGAGTGTCCTACAATGAGCAGTTCTTC CSVLTGVSYNEQFF
TRBJ1-1 NA TRBV28 TRBD1 TGTGCCAGCGAGGACAGGGTCACTGAAGCTTTCTTT CASEDRVTEAFF
TRBJ2-5 many TRBV20-1 TRBD2 TGCAGTGCTAGTATTTTGCGGGGGACCCTCCAAGAGACCCAGTACTTC CSASILRGTLQETQYF
TRBJ2-3 medium-sized TRBV4-1 NA TGCGCCAGCAGCCAAAAATTCCGTGCTGATGGAGATACGCAGTATTTT CASSQKFRADGDTQYF
TRBJ1-2 large TRBV19 NA TGTGCCAGTAGTATCGTGGCTAACTATGGCTACACCTTC CASSIVANYGYTF
TRBJ2-5 medium-sized TRBV11-2 NA TGTGCCAGCAGCTTTGGGGTGGCAGAGACCCAGTACTTC CASSFGVAETQYF
TRBJ2-2 many TRBV10-3 NA TGTGCCATCAGTGAGTCGACCAGACCGAACACCGGGGAGCTGTTTTTT CAISESTRPNTGELFF
TRBJ1-5 many TRBV19 NA TGTGCCAGTAGTATCCGGAGACAGGATATTAGCAATCAGCCCCAGCATTTT CASSIRRQDISNQPQHF
TRBJ2-5 many TRBV14 NA TGTGCCAGCAGGGGTTATCAAGAGACCCAGTACTTC CASRGYQETQYF
TRBJ2-1 NA TRBV5-1 TRBD2 TGCGCCAGCAGGTCCCGGGGACTAGCGGACTACAATGAGCAGTTCTTC CASRSRGLADYNEQFF
TRBJ1-1 few TRBV6-2/TRBV6-3 NA TGTGCCAGCAGACTAGTGAACACTGAAGCTTTCTTT CASRLVNTEAFF
TRBJ2-5 NA TRBV6-1 NA TGTGCCAGCAGTGTGCCCGGGGGGCGGGAGACCAAGTACTTC CASSVPGGRETKYF
TRBJ2-1 NA TRBV11-1 NA TGTGCCAGCAGCCTTAGGGGTGCGCAGACCCCCCGGGGCAATGAGCAGTTCTTC CASSLRGAQTPRGNEQFF
TRBJ1-3 few TRBV6-2/TRBV6-3 NA TGTGCCAGCAGTTACGCCCCGCAGAGTGGAAACACCATATATTTT CASSYAPQSGNTIYF
TRBJ2-3 many TRBV18 NA TGTGCCAGCTCACAAGCAGGACGAGATACGCAGTATTTT CASSQAGRDTQYF
TRBJ2-1 few TRBV19 TRBD2 TGTGCCAGTAGCCGGGGGGCGGGAGGCTTGCCTGAGCAGTTCTTC CASSRGAGGLPEQFF
TRBJ1-2 medium-sized TRBV12-3/TRBV12-4 NA TGTGCCAGCAGTTGGTCAACCAAAGGAGGGAACTATGGCTACACCTTC CASSWSTKGGNYGYTF
TRBJ1-2 NA TRBV7-9 TRBD1 TGTGCCAGCAGCTCCCAGGGGGCTGATGGCTACACCTTC CASSSQGADGYTF
TRBJ1-4 NA TRBV4-1 NA TGCGCCAGCAGCCCGGCAGACACTAATGAAAAACTGTTTTTT CASSPADTNEKLFF